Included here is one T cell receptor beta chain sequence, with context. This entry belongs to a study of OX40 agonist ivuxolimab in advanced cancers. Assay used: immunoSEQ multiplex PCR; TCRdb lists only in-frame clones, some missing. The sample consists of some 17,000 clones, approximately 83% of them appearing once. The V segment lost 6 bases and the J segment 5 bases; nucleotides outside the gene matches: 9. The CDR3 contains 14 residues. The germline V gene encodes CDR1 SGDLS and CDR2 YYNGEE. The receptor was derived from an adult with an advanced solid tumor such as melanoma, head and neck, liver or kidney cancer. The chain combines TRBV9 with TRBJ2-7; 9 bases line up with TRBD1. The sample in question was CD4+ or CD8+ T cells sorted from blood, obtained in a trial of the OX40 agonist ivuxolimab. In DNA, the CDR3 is TGTGCCAGCACCAAAGGACAGGGGTACCACGAGCAGTACTTC. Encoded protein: CASTKGQGYHEQYF.